This record concerns one T cell receptor (beta chain) sequence. This clone came up a few times. Its antigen is not yet known. No base quality information exists; no much larger clone differs at one position. CDR1 is given as SGHNT and CDR2 as YYREEE, both from the germline V gene (reference sequence). Trimming leaves V shorter by 4 bases and J shorter by 7 bases, with the junction holding 4 bases beyond the gene matches. Its CDR3 holds 12 amino acids, cysteine through phenylalanine. Here the CDR3 DNA is all that survives: 36 bases in frame from base 1. The data derive from a study of technical replicates of blood from a few donors (dated by TCRdb to 2016 to 2017). Library creation used the immunoSEQ multiplex PCR assay. This is the immuneACCESS table as TCRdb keeps it, with only in-frame sequences that have V and J called. A part of the clones is gone; compared with another copy, unresolved V genes explain less than half, and the rest is unexplained. Present in this sample are 65,000 to 95,000 clones, approximately 97% of which were seen just once. Together, the top ten hold almost 0.3% of the sample.

Rearrangement joined TRBV5-4 to TRBJ1-2; a stretch of 7 junction bases matches TRBD1. The TCR originated in a human donor in good health. The sequencing sample was made of T cells isolated from PBMCs. The CDR3 region reads CASSPGTAGYTF. DNA sequence: TGTGCCAGCAGCCCGGGGACAGCTGGCTACACCTTC.